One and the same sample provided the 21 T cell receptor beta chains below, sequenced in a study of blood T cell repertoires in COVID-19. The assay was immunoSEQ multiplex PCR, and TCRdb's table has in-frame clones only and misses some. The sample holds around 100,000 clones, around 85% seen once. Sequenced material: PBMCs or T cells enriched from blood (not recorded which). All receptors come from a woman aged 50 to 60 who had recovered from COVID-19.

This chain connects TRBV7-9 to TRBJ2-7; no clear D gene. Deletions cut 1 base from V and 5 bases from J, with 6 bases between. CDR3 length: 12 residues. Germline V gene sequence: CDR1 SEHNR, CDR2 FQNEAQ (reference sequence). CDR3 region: CASSLGNNEQYF. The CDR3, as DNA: TGTGCCAGCAGCTTAGGAAACAACGAGCAGTACTTC. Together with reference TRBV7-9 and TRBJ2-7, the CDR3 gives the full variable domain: DTGVSQNPRHKITKRGQNVTFRCDPISEHNRLYWYRQTLGQGPEFLTYFQNEAQLEKSRLLSDRFSAERPKGSFSTLEIQRTEQGDSAMYLCASSLGNNEQYFGPGTRLTVT.

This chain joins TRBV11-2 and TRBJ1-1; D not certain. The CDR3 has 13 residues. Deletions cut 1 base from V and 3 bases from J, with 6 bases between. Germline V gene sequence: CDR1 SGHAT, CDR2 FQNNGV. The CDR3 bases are TGTGCCAGCAGCTTAGGTCAATACACTGAAGCTTTCTTT. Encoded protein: CASSLGQYTEAFF.

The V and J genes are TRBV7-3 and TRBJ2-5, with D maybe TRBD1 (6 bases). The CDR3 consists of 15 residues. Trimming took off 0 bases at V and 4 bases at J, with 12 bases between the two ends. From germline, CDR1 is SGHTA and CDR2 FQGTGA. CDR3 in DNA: TGTGCCAGCAGCTTAACACCAGGGGATGGAGAGACCCAGTACTTC. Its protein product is CASSLTPGDGETQYF.

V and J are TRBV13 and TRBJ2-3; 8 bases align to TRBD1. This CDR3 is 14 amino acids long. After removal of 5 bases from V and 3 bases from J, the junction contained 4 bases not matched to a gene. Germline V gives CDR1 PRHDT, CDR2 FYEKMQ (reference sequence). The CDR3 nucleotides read TGTGCCAGCAGCCGCAGGACAGGGACAGATACGCAGTATTTT. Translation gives CASSRRTGTDTQYF.

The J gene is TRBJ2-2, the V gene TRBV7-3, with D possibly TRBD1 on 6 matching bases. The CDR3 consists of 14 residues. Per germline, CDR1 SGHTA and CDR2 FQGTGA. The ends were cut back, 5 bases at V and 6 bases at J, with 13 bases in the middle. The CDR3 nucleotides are TGTGCCAGCAGCGCCACAGAGGGGGCCGGGGAGCTGTTTTTT. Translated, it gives CASSATEGAGELFF.

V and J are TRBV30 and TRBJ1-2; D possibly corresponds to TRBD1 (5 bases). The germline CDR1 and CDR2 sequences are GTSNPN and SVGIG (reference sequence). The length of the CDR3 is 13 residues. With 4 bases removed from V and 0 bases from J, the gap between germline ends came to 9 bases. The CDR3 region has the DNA TGTGCCTGGATGACAGAATCTAACTATGGCTACACCTTC. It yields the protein CAWMTESNYGYTF. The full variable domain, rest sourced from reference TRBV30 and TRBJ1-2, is SQTIHQWPATLVQPVGSPLSLECTVEGTSNPNLYWYRQAAGRGLQLLFYSVGIGQISSEVPQNLSASRPQDRQFILSSKKLLLSDSGFYLCAWMTESNYGYTFGSGTRLTVV.

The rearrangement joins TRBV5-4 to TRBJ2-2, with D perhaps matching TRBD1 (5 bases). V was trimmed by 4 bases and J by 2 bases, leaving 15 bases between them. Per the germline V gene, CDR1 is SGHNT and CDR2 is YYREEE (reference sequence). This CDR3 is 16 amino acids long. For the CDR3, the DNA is TGTGCCAGCAGCCTCGGTGTCAGGGTAAACACCGGGGAGCTGTTTTTT. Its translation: CASSLGVRVNTGELFF.

This chain's CDR3 is CASSVAPSGGATQYF. In nucleotides, the CDR3 is TGTGCCAGCAGCGTAGCCCCTAGCGGGGGGGCAACGCAGTATTTT. This rearrangement joins TRBV9 to TRBJ2-3; 12 bases line up with TRBD2. CDR3 size: 15 residues. V lost 0 bases to trimming and J lost 9 bases; unmatched junction nucleotides: 5. CDR1 and CDR2 (germline): SGDLS, YYNGEE.

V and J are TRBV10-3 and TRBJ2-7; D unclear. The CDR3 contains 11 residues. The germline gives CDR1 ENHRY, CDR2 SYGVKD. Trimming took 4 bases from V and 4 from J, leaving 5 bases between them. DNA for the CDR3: TGTGCCATCAGTGTCGGGTACGAGCAGTACTTC. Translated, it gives CAISVGYEQYF.

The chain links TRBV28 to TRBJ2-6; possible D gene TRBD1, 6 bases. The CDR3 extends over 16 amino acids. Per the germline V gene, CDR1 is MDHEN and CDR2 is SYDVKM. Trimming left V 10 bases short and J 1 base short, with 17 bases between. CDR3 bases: TGTGCCATCACTCCGGGACATCTATCTGGGGCCAACGTCCTGACTTTC. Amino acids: CAITPGHLSGANVLTF.

The CDR3 region is CASSFDRGVDEQYF. As DNA, the CDR3 is TGTGCCAGTAGTTTCGACAGGGGAGTCGACGAGCAGTACTTC. This sequence joins TRBV19 and TRBJ2-7; 8 positions agree with TRBD1. Per germline, CDR1 LNHDA and CDR2 SQIVND (reference sequence). The V segment lost 5 bases and the J segment 5 bases; nucleotides outside the gene matches: 8. The CDR3 contains 14 residues.

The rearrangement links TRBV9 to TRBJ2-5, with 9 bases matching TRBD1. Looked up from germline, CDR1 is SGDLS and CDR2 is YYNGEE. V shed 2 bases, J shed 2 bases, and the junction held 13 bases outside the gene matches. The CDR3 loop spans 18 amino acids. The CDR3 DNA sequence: TGTGCCAGCAGCGTCGCCCTGTCCGGGACAGGGAGGCAAGAGACCCAGTACTTC. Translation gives CASSVALSGTGRQETQYF.

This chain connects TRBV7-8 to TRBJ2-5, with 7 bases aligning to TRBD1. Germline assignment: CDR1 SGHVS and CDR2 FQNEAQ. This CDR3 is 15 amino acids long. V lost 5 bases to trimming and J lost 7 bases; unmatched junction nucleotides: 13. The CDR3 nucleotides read TGTGCCAGCAGCACCGGGACAGTGGCCGGCTTGACCCAGTACTTC. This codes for CASSTGTVAGLTQYF.

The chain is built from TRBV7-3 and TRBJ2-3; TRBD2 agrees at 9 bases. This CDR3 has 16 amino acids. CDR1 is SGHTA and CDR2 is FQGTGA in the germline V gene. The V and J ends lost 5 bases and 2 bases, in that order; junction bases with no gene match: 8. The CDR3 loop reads CASSPVAGVHTDTQYF. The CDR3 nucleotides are TGTGCCAGCAGCCCCGTAGCGGGGGTCCACACAGATACGCAGTATTTT.

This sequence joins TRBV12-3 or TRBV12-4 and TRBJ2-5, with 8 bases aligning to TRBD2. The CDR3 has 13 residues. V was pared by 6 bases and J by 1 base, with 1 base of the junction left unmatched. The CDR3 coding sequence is TGTGCCAGCAGAACTAGCGGCCAAGAGACCCAGTACTTC. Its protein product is CASRTSGQETQYF.

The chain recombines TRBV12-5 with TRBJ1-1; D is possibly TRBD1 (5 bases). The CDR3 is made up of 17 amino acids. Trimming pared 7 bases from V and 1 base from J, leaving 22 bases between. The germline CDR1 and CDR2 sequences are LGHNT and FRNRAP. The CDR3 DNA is TGTGCTAGTGCCCCACCCGTATGGGGCAGGGAGAACACTGAAGCTTTCTTT. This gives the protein CASAPPVWGRENTEAFF.

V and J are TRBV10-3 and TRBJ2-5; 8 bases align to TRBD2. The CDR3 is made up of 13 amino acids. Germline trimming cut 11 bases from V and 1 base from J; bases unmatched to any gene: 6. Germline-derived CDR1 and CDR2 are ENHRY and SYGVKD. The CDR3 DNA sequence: TGTGCCGCAGCGAGCGGGAGCCAAGAGACCCAGTACTTC. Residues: CAAASGSQETQYF.

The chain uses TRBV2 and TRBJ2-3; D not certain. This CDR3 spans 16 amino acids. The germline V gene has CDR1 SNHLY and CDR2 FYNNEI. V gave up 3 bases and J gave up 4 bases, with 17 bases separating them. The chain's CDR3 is CASSDLSRWASDTQYF. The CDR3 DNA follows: TGTGCCAGCAGTGATCTGAGTCGTTGGGCGTCAGATACGCAGTATTTT.

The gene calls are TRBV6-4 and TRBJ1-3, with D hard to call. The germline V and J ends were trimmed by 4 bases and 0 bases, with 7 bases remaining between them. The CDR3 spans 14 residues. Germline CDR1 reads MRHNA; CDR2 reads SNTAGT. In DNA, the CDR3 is TGTGCCAGCAGTGTGCGGAGCTCTGGAAACACCATATATTTT. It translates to CASSVRSSGNTIYF.

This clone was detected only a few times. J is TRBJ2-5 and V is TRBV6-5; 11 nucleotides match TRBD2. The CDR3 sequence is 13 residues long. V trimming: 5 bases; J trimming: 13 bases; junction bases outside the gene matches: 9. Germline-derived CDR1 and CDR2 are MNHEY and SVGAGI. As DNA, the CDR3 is TGTGCCAGCAGTCTCCTACTAGCGGGGGTAGGGTACTTC. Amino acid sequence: CASSLLLAGVGYF.

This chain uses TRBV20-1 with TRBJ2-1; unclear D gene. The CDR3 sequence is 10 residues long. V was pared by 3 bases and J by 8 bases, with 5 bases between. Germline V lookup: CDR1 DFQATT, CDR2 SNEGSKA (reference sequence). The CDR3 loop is CSASLDEQFF. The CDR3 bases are TGCAGTGCTAGTCTCGATGAGCAGTTCTTC.